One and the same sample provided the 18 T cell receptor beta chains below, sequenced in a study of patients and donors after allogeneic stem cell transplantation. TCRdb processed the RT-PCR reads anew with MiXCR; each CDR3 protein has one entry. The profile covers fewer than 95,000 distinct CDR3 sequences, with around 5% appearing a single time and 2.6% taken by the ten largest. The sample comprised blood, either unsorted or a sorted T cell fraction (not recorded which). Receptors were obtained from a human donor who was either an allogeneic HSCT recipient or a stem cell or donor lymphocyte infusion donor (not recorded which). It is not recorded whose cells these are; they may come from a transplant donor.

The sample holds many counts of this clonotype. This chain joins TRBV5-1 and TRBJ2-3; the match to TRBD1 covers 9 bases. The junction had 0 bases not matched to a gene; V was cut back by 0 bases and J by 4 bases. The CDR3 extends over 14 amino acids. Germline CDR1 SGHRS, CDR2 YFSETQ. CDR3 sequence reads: CASSLGQGADTQYF. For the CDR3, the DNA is TGCGCCAGCAGCTTGGGACAGGGGGCAGATACGCAGTATTTT.

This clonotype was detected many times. The CDR3 protein is CSARAGPTSQPQHF. Here the CDR3 DNA reads TGCAGTGCTAGAGCTGGACCTACGTCCCAGCCCCAGCATTTT. The chain carries TRBV20-1 and TRBJ1-5, with D unclear. Trimming took 1 base from V and 7 from J, leaving 14 bases between them. CDR1 is DFQATT and CDR2 is SNEGSKA in the germline V gene (reference sequence). The CDR3 is made up of 14 amino acids.

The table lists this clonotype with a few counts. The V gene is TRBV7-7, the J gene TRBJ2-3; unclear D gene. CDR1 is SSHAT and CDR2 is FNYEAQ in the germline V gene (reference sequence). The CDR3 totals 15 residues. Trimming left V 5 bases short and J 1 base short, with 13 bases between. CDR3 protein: CASSPGTWGTDTQYF. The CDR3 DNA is TGTGCCAGCAGCCCAGGCACCTGGGGCACAGATACGCAGTATTTT.

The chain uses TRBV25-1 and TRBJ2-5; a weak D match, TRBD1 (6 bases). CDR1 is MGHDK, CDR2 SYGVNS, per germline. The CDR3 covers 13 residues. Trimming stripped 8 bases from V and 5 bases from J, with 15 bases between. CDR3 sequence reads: CASAQDSHETQYF. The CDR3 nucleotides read TGTGCCAGCGCCCAGGACAGTCACGAGACCCAGTACTTC. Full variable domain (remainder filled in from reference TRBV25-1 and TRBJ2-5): EADIYQTPRYLVIGTGKKITLECSQTMGHDKMYWYQQDPGMELHLIHYSYGVNSTEKGDLSSESTVSRIRTEHFPLTLESARPSHTSQYLCASAQDSHETQYFGPGTRLLVL.

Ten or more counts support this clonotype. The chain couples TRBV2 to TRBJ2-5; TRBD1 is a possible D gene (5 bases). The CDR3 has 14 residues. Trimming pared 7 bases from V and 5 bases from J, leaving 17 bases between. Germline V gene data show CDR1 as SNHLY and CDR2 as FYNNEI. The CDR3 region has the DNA TGTGCCAGCACCGAGCAGGGCGTATCGGAGACCCAGTACTTC. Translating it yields CASTEQGVSETQYF.

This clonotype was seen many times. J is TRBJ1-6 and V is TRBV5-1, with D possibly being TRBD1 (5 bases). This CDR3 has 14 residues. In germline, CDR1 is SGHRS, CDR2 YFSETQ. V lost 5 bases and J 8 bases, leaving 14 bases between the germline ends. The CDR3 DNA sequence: TGCGCCAGCAGGGTCAGGGCCGGGGATTCACCCCTCCACTTT. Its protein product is CASRVRAGDSPLHF.

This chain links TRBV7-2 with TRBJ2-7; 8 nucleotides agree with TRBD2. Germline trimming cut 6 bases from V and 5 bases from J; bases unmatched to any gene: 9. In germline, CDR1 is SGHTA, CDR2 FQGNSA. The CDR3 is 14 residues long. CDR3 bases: TGTGCCAGCAGGCCCGGACTAGCTAGCCACGAGCAGTACTTC. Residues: CASRPGLASHEQYF.

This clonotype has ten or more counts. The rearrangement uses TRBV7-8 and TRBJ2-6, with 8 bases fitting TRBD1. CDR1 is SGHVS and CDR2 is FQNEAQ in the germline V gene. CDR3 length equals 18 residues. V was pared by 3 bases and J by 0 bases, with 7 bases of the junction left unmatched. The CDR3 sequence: CASSFVPGQVSGANVLTF. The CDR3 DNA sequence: TGTGCCAGCAGCTTCGTCCCGGGACAGGTCTCTGGGGCCAACGTCCTGACTTTC.

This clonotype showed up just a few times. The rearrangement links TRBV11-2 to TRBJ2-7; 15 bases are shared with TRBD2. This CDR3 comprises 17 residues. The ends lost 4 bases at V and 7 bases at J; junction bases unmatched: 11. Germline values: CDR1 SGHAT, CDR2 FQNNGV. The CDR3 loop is CASSSPRTSGGAGEQYF. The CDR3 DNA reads TGTGCCAGCAGCTCCCCGAGGACTAGCGGGGGGGCGGGTGAGCAGTACTTC.

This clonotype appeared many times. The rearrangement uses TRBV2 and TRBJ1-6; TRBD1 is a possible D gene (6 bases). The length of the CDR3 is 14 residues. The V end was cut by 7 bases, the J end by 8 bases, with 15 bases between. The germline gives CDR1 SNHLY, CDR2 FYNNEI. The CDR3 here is CASNPDRTDSPLHF. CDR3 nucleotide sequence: TGTGCCAGCAACCCCGACAGGACGGATTCACCCCTCCACTTT.

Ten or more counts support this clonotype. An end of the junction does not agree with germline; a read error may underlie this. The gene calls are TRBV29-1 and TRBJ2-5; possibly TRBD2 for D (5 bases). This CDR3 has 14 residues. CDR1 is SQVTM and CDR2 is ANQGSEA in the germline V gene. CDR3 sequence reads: CCVITGNRFETQYF. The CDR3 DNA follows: TGCTGCGTCATTACGGGGAATCGGTTCGAGACCCAGTACTTC.

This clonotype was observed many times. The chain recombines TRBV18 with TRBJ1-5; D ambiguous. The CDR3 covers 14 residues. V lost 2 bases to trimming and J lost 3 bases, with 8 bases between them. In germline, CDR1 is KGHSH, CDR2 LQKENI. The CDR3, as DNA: TGTGCCAGCTCACCAGACGGAAACAATCAGCCCCAGCATTTT. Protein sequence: CASSPDGNNQPQHF.

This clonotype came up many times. The CDR3 region has the DNA TGTGCCAGCAGAACTTTCCGGAGGGAGTTCGTAGATACGCAGTATTTT. Amino acids: CASRTFRREFVDTQYF. The V gene is TRBV7-9, the J gene TRBJ2-3; tentative D call: TRBD2 (6 bases). Germline V gene data show CDR1 as SEHNR and CDR2 as FQNEAQ (reference sequence). The CDR3 is 16 residues long. V lost 6 bases and J lost 5, with 21 bases in between.

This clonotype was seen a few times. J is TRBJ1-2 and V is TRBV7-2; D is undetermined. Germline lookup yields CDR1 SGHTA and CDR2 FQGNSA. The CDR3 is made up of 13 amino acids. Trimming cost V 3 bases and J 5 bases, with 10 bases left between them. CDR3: CASSFGRNYGYTF. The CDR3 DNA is TGTGCCAGCAGCTTCGGCAGAAATTATGGCTACACCTTC.

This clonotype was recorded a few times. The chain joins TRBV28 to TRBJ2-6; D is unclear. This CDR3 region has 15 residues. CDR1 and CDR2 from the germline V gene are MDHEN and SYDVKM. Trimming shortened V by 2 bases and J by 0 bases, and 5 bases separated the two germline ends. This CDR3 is CASSLQLSGANVLTF. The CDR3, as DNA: TGTGCCAGCAGTTTACAGCTCTCTGGGGCCAACGTCCTGACTTTC.

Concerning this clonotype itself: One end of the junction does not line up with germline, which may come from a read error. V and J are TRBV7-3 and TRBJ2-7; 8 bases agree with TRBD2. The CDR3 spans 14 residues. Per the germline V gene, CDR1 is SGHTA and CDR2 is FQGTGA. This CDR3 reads CASSITSGPYEQYF. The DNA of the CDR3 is TGTGCCAGCAGCATAACTAGCGGTCCATACGAGCAGTACTTC.

The CDR3 reads CSAITAGKGGEAFF. The CDR3 bases are TGCAGTGCTATTACTGCAGGGAAGGGTGGTGAAGCTTTCTTT. This chain joins TRBV20-1 and TRBJ1-1; TRBD1 is a possible D gene (5 bases). Germline loops: CDR1 DFQATT, CDR2 SNEGSKA (reference sequence). This CDR3 has 14 amino acids. V was shortened by 4 bases and J by 7 bases, with 19 bases between the two germline ends.

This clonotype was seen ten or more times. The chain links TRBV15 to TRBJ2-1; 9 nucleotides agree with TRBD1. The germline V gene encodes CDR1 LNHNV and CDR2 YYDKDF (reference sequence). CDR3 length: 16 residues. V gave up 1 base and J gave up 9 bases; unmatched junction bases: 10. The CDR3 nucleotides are TGTGCCACCAGCAGAGTCGGGACAGGGATCCTCGGTGAGCAGTTCTTC. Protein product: CATSRVGTGILGEQFF.